This T cell receptor (beta chain) was documented in a study of long-term antiretroviral therapy in people with HIV. On this clone itself: Antigen specificity is unknown.

Points from the study as a whole: All time points showed a repertoire dominated by clones expanded before ART. Someone took the blood between about 2004 and 2018, maybe while older ART regimens were in use.

The germline CDR1 and CDR2 sequences are ENHRY and SYGVKD. V lost 10 bases and J lost 0; bases outside the gene matches: 4. The CDR3 loop spans 14 amino acids. immunoSEQ v3.0 was run at survey level. Sequencing had a target that covered roughly 35,000-55,000 T-cell genomes per sample. The protocol was immunoSEQ multiplex PCR, while the TCRdb copy is restricted to in-frame clones and leaves out a portion. The sample lists under 30,000 clones; about 80% were seen once. The clonotype comes from a man aged 25-45 years with HIV. The V call is TRBV10-3, the J call TRBJ2-2, with TRBD1 matching over 8 bases. This sample comprised unsorted PBMCs, obtained 0.7 years before starting antiretroviral therapy. The CDR3 region has the DNA TGTGCCACCGGGACAGGCTCGAACACCGGGGAGCTGTTTTTT. It encodes CATGTGSNTGELFF.